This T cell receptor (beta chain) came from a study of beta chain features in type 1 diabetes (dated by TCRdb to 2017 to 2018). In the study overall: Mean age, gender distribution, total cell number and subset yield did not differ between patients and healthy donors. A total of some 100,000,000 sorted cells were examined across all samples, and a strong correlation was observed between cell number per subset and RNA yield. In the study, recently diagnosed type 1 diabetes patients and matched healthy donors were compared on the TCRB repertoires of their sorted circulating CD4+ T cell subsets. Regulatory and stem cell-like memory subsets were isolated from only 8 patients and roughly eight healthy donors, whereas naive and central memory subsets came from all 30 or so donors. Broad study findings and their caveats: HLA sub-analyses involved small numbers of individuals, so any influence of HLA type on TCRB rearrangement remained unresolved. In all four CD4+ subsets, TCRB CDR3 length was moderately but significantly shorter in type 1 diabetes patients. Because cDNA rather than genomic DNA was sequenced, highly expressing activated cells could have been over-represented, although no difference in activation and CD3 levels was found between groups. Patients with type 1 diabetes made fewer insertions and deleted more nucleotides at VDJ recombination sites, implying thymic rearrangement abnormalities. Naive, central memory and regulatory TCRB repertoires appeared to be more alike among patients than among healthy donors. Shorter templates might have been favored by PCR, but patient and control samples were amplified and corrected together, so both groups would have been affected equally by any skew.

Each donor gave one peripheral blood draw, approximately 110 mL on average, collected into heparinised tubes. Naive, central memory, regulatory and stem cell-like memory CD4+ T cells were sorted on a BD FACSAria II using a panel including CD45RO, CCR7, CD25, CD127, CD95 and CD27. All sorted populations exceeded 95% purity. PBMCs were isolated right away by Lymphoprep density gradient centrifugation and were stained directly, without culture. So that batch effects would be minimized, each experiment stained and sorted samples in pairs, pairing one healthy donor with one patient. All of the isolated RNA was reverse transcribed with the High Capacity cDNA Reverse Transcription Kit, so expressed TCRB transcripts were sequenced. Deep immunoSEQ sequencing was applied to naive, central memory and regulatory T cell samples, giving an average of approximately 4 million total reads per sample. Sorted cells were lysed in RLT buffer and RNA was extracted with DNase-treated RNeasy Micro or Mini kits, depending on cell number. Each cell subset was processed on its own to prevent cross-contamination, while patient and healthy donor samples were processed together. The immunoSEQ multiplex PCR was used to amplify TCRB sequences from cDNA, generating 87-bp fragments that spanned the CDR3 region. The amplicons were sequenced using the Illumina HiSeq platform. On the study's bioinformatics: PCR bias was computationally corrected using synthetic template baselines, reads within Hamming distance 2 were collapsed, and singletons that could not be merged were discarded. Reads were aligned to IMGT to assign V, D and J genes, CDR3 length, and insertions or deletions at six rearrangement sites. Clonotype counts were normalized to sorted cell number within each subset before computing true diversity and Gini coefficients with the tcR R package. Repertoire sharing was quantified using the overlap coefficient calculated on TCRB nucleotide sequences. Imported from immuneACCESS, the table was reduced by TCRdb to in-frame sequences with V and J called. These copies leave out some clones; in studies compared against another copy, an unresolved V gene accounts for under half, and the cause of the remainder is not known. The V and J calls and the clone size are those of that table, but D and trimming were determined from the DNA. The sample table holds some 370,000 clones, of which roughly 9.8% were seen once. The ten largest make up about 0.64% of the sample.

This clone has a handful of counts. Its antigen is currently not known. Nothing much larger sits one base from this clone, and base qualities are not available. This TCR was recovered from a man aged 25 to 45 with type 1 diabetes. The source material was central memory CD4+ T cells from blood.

CDR3 protein: CASSPTSGIRNEQFF. The nucleotides are TGTGCCAGCAGTCCGACTAGCGGGATCAGGAATGAGCAGTTCTTC. The chain is made from TRBV6-5 and TRBJ2-1; 11 junctional bases match TRBD2. V lost 5 bases and J lost 7 bases, and the count of bases not matched to a germline gene is 7. From the cysteine through the phenylalanine, the CDR3 covers 15 amino acids. Only CDR3 DNA remains: 45 bases, in frame from the first base. From a lookup of the germline V gene, CDR1 and CDR2 are MNHEY and SVGAGI.